This T cell receptor beta chain was sequenced in a study of blood T cell repertoires in COVID-19. Across the study: PBMCs, B-cell-depleted T cells, or T cells provided the cDNA or gDNA that made up the material.

The CDR3 runs 14 residues. From germline, CDR1 is MNHEY and CDR2 SVGAGI. Unmatched junction bases numbered 5, after V lost 2 bases and J lost 10 bases. Individuals drawn from 20 to 30 US areas were roughly 18 to 100 years old. Which cohort a participant joined came from the clinical history participants gave. Original handling: Estimation of nucleated cell counts relied on the amplification of reference gene primers. Data came from immunoSEQ multiplex PCR; TCRdb stores just in-frame clones and leaves some out. V and J calls and clone size are those listed in that table; D and trimming were worked out from the DNA. The table records a few hundred thousand clones, 87% of them present only once.

The specimen was PBMCs or T cells enriched from blood (not recorded which). The TCR sequence derives from a man aged 40-50 years in a cohort exposed to, infected with or recovered from COVID-19 (not recorded which). The V and J genes are TRBV6-5 and TRBJ1-6; TRBD1 matches at 7 bases. CDR3 amino acids: CASSYQHRGSPLHF. CDR3 nucleotides: TGTGCCAGCAGTTACCAACACAGGGGCTCACCCCTCCACTTT.